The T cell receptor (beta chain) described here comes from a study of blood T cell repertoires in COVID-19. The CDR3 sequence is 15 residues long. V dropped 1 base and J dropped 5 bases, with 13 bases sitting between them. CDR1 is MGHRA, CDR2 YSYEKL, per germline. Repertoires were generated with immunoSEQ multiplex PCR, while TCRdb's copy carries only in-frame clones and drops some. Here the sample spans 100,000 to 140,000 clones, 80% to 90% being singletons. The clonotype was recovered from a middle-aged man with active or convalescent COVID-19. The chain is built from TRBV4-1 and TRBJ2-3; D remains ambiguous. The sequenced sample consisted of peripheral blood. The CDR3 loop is CASSQVPQLEDTQYF. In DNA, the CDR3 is TGCGCCAGCAGCCAAGTTCCGCAGCTAGAAGATACGCAGTATTTT.